The next 23 T cell receptor beta chains were all read from a single sample in a study of beta chain features in type 1 diabetes. Sequencing targeted expressed TCRB transcripts, as all isolated RNA had been reverse transcribed. TCRdb's table, derived via immunoSEQ multiplex PCR, lists solely in-frame clones and lacks some. The sample has hundreds of thousands of clones, around an eighth seen once. Notes on the study in general: Type 1 diabetes patients had TCRB CDR3s that were shorter (moderately but significantly so) in all four CD4+ subsets.

Their antigens remain unidentified. The sequenced sample was naive CD4+ T cells from blood. Receptors were obtained from a young man with type 1 diabetes.

The chain uses TRBV27 and TRBJ2-7; D may be TRBD1 (7 bases). Germline assignment: CDR1 MNHEY and CDR2 SMNVEV (reference sequence). Trimming pared 2 bases from V and 1 base from J, leaving 21 bases between. The CDR3 has 18 amino acids. The CDR3 here is CASSLTGAGGPRSYEQYF. Here the CDR3 DNA reads TGTGCCAGCAGTTTAACGGGGGCAGGGGGGCCCCGTTCCTACGAGCAGTACTTC.

The rearrangement uses TRBV7-2 and TRBJ1-1; no definite D call. Per germline, CDR1 SGHTA and CDR2 FQGNSA. The CDR3 is 12 residues long. V dropped 2 bases and J dropped 3 bases, with 4 bases sitting between them. The CDR3 DNA reads TGTGCCAGCAGCTTACCACACACTGAAGCTTTCTTT. It translates to CASSLPHTEAFF. Drawing the rest from reference TRBV7-2 and TRBJ1-1, the complete variable domain is GAGVSQSPSNKVTEKGKDVELRCDPISGHTALYWYRQSLGQGLEFLIYFQGNSAPDKSGLPSDRFSAERTGGSVSTLTIQRTQQEDSAVYLCASSLPHTEAFFGQGTRLTVV.

This clone was seen a handful of times. This chain uses TRBV7-8 with TRBJ2-1; D remains ambiguous. CDR1 and CDR2 from the germline V gene are SGHVS and FQNEAQ. This CDR3 region has 15 residues. V shed 2 bases and J shed 1 base, with 9 bases lying between them. This chain's CDR3 is CASSLRQQSYNEQFF. The CDR3 nucleotides are TGTGCCAGCAGCTTACGACAACAATCCTACAATGAGCAGTTCTTC. The full variable domain, with the rest looked up from reference TRBV7-8 and TRBJ2-1, is GAGVSQSPRYKVAKRGQDVALRCDPISGHVSLFWYQQALGQGPEFLTYFQNEAQLDKSGLPSDRFFAERPEGSVSTLKIQRTQQEDSAVYLCASSLRQQSYNEQFFGPGTRLTVL.

About this clone itself: This specimen includes other DNA sequences encoding the same CDR3. The rearrangement uses TRBV5-1 and TRBJ1-1; no clear D. Germline CDR1 is SGHRS and CDR2 is YFSETQ. This CDR3 is 14 amino acids long. V gave up 0 bases and J gave up 1 base, with 7 bases separating them. The CDR3 nucleotides are TGCGCCAGCAGCTTGGAGGGAGCGAACACTGAAGCTTTCTTT. Translated: CASSLEGANTEAFF. The entire variable domain, with the rest obtained from reference TRBV5-1 and TRBJ1-1, is as follows: KAGVTQTPRYLIKTRGQQVTLSCSPISGHRSVSWYQQTPGQGLQFLFEYFSETQRNKGNFPGRFSGRQFSNSRSEMNVSTLELGDSALYLCASSLEGANTEAFFGQGTRLTVV.

J is TRBJ1-1 and V is TRBV19; D gene uncertain. Trimming took 3 bases from V and 0 from J, leaving 8 bases between them. Per germline, CDR1 LNHDA and CDR2 SQIVND (reference sequence). The CDR3 has 14 amino acids. For the CDR3, the DNA is TGTGCCAGTAGTATTCGAGCCTTGAACACTGAAGCTTTCTTT. Translation gives CASSIRALNTEAFF. Supplemented by reference TRBV19 and TRBJ1-1, the full variable domain reads DGGITQSPKYLFRKEGQNVTLSCEQNLNHDAMYWYRQDPGQGLRLIYYSQIVNDFQKGDIAEGYSVSREKKESFPLTVTSAQKNPTAFYLCASSIRALNTEAFFGQGTRLTVV.

The table lists this clone with a few counts. V usage is TRBV25-1 and J usage is TRBJ2-7; 7 bases are a match to TRBD1. CDR3 length: 15 residues. From germline, CDR1 is MGHDK and CDR2 SYGVNS. Unmatched junction bases numbered 8, after V lost 5 bases and J lost 1 base. CDR3 sequence (DNA): TGTGCCAGCAGTTACCCCGGGACAGCTTCCTACGAGCAGTACTTC. It codes for CASSYPGTASYEQYF.

The gene calls are TRBV5-1 and TRBJ1-4; a weak D match, TRBD1 (5 bases). The CDR3 loop spans 14 amino acids. The ends were cut back, 0 bases at V and 7 bases at J, with 10 bases in the middle. CDR1 and CDR2 (germline): SGHRS, YFSETQ. The CDR3 bases are TGCGCCAGCAGCTTGGGGCATGACAGTGAAAAACTGTTTTTT. Amino acid sequence: CASSLGHDSEKLFF.

V and J are TRBV4-1 and TRBJ2-2, with D perhaps TRBD1 (6 bases). Germline CDR1 reads MGHRA; CDR2 reads YSYEKL. The CDR3 has 16 residues. Trimming left V 2 bases short and J 2 bases short, with 12 bases between. CDR3: CASSQSTGLNTGELFF. CDR3 nucleotides: TGCGCCAGCAGCCAAAGCACAGGGCTTAACACCGGGGAGCTGTTTTTT.

V and J are TRBV10-3 and TRBJ2-6; 7 nucleotides align to TRBD1. The CDR3 has 18 residues. Germline CDR1 and CDR2: ENHRY and SYGVKD. The J segment lost 0 bases and the V segment lost 3 bases, leaving 8 bases of the junction unmatched. In nucleotides, the CDR3 is TGTGCCATCAGTGATCCCGGACAGGTCAGCTCTGGGGCCAACGTCCTGACTTTC. Translated: CAISDPGQVSSGANVLTF.

The chain uses TRBV18 and TRBJ2-7; no clear D gene. Germline values: CDR1 KGHSH, CDR2 LQKENI. Trimming took 4 bases from V and 0 from J, leaving 10 bases between them. CDR3 length equals 14 residues. CDR3 protein: CASSLTDFSYEQYF. CDR3 in DNA: TGTGCCAGCTCACTCACAGATTTCTCCTACGAGCAGTACTTC.

In the case of this clone: Other DNA variants within this sample encode the same CDR3. This chain uses TRBV7-9 with TRBJ2-7, with a possible D match to TRBD2 (6 bases). The CDR3 is 11 amino acids. CDR1 SEHNR and CDR2 FQNEAQ come from the germline V gene (reference sequence). Trimming stripped 4 bases from V and 5 bases from J, with 6 bases between. CDR3 protein: CASSWGDEQYF. In nucleotides, the CDR3 is TGTGCCAGCAGCTGGGGGGACGAGCAGTACTTC.

V usage is TRBV20-1 and J usage is TRBJ2-3; D unresolved. The CDR3 covers 11 residues. Trimming shortened V by 3 bases and J by 2 bases, and 3 bases separated the two germline ends. From germline, CDR1 is DFQATT and CDR2 SNEGSKA (reference sequence). CDR3 DNA sequence: TGCAGTGCTAGGCCCACAGATACGCAGTATTTT. It specifies CSARPTDTQYF.

This clone has just a few counts. The chain joins TRBV4-1 to TRBJ1-1; no clear D. The CDR3 spans 16 residues. Trimming cost V 2 bases and J 8 bases, with 21 bases left between them. Germline lookup yields CDR1 MGHRA and CDR2 YSYEKL. The CDR3 sequence is CASSQLGVAASREAFF. The CDR3 region has the DNA TGCGCCAGCAGCCAACTTGGGGTAGCGGCGTCTAGGGAAGCTTTCTTT.

This clone was observed a few times. The gene calls are TRBV28 and TRBJ2-7; maybe TRBD2 (6 bases). The length of the CDR3 is 17 residues. V dropped 6 bases and J dropped 2 bases, with 23 bases sitting between them. Germline loops: CDR1 MDHEN, CDR2 SYDVKM. CDR3 loop: CASRFQGGAGLAYEQYF. The DNA of the CDR3 is TGTGCCAGCAGGTTCCAGGGAGGAGCAGGGCTCGCCTACGAGCAGTACTTC.

V is TRBV2 and J is TRBJ2-7; 8 bases are shared with TRBD2. Trimming took 2 bases from V and 6 from J; bases not matched to a gene: 6. The CDR3 length is 14 residues. Germline CDR1 is SNHLY and CDR2 is FYNNEI. CDR3 protein: CASSEWGLAGEQYF. The CDR3 bases are TGTGCCAGCAGTGAATGGGGTCTAGCGGGCGAGCAGTACTTC.

This clone appeared a few times. The chain uses TRBV25-1 and TRBJ1-1; TRBD1 aligns across 7 bases. Germline CDR1 MGHDK, CDR2 SYGVNS. V shed 3 bases, J shed 1 base, and the junction held 5 bases outside the gene matches. The CDR3 runs to 15 residues. The CDR3 is CASSDPYRGNTEAFF. DNA for the CDR3: TGTGCCAGCAGTGATCCGTACAGGGGGAACACTGAAGCTTTCTTT. Together with reference TRBV25-1 and TRBJ1-1, the CDR3 gives the full variable domain: EADIYQTPRYLVIGTGKKITLECSQTMGHDKMYWYQQDPGMELHLIHYSYGVNSTEKGDLSSESTVSRIRTEHFPLTLESARPSHTSQYLCASSDPYRGNTEAFFGQGTRLTVV.

This chain connects TRBV29-1 to TRBJ2-1; D tentatively reads TRBD1 or TRBD2 (5 bases each). CDR3 length equals 14 residues. V was cut by 8 bases and J by 7 bases, with 21 bases left in between. Per germline, CDR1 SQVTM and CDR2 ANQGSEA. The CDR3 is CSTPRDVRGNEQFF. The CDR3 bases are TGCAGCACTCCACGGGACGTTAGAGGGAATGAGCAGTTCTTC.

This clone has only a few counts. The V and J genes are TRBV6-5 and TRBJ2-5; no definite D call. Trimming stripped 2 bases from V and 2 bases from J, with 15 bases between. The germline gives CDR1 MNHEY, CDR2 SVGAGI. The CDR3 loop spans 16 amino acids. The CDR3 sequence: CASSYPLWVAQETQYF. DNA of the CDR3: TGTGCCAGCAGTTACCCCCTTTGGGTAGCACAAGAGACCCAGTACTTC.

This clone came up a few times. The V gene is TRBV30, the J gene TRBJ1-1; D is undetermined. CDR3 size: 13 residues. V was cut by 6 bases and J by 1 base, with 12 bases left in between. Looked up from germline, CDR1 is GTSNPN and CDR2 is SVGIG (reference sequence). The CDR3 region has the DNA TGTGCCTGCCACAACCACGAGAACACTGAAGCTTTCTTT. Protein: CACHNHENTEAFF.

The J gene is TRBJ1-4, the V gene TRBV5-1; D is ambiguous. CDR1 is SGHRS and CDR2 is YFSETQ in the germline V gene. CDR3 length equals 14 residues. Trimming removed 4 bases at V and 1 base at J, with 8 bases between. The chain's CDR3 is CASSDEGTNEKLFF. DNA of the CDR3: TGCGCCAGCAGCGATGAGGGAACTAATGAAAAACTGTTTTTT.

The table lists this clone with a few counts. The rearrangement links TRBV5-4 to TRBJ1-6; D call uncertain. The V gene lost 0 bases and the J gene lost 4 bases, with 5 bases spanning the gap. CDR1 SGHNT and CDR2 YYREEE come from the germline V gene (reference sequence). CDR3 length: 14 residues. CDR3 amino acids: CASSLESYNSPLHF. The CDR3 bases are TGTGCCAGCAGCTTGGAGAGTTATAATTCACCCCTCCACTTT.

This clone was picked up a small number of times. The genes are TRBV30 and TRBJ1-3; D unclear. This CDR3 spans 14 amino acids. Germline V CDR1 and CDR2: GTSNPN, SVGIG (reference sequence). V was clipped by 0 bases and J by 5 bases, with 11 bases between them. The CDR3 DNA sequence: TGTGCCTGGAGTGTATCAGCGTCAAGAAACACCATATATTTT. This translates into CAWSVSASRNTIYF.

This clone occurred a few times. The J gene is TRBJ2-3, the V gene TRBV30; possibly TRBD1 for D (5 bases). CDR1 is GTSNPN, CDR2 SVGIG, per germline (reference sequence). The CDR3 runs 14 residues. V lost 1 base and J lost 0, with 8 bases in between. The CDR3 sequence: CAWSGQGSTDTQYF. DNA of the CDR3: TGTGCCTGGAGTGGGCAGGGTAGCACAGATACGCAGTATTTT.